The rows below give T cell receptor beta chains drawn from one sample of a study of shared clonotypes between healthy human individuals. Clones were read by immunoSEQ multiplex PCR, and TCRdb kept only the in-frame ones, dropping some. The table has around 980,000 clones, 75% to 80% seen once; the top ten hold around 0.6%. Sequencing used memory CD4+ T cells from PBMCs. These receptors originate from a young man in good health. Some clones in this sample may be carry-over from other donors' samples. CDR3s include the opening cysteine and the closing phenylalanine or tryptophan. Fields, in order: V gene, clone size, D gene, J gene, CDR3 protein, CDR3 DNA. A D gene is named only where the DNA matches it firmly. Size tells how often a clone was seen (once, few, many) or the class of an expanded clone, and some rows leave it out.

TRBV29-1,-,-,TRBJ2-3,CSVEDLPDDSTDTQYF,TGCAGCGTTGAAGATCTCCCCGACGATAGCACAGATACGCAGTATTTT
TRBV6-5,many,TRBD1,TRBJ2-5,CASSYRDRRETQYF,TGTGCCAGCAGTTACCGGGACAGGAGGGAGACCCAGTACTTC
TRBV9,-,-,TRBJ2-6,CASSATPDYRMGANVLTF,TGTGCCAGCAGCGCCACCCCGGACTATAGGATGGGGGCCAACGTCCTGACTTTC
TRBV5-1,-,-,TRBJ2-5,CASSSYQETQYF,TGCGCCAGCAGTAGCTATCAAGAGACCCAGTACTTC
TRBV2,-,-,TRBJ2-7,CASSEERLYEQYF,TGTGCCAGCAGTGAAGAACGGCTCTACGAGCAGTACTTC
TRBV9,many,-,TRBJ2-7,CASSARDNPWDEQYF,TGTGCCAGCAGCGCCCGGGACAATCCCTGGGACGAGCAGTACTTC
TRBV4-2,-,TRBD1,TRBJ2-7,CASSLREDRDYEQYF,TGTGCCAGCAGCCTGAGGGAGGACAGGGACTACGAGCAGTACTTC
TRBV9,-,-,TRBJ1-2,CASSPVSNYGYTF,TGTGCCAGCAGCCCAGTATCTAACTATGGCTACACCTTC
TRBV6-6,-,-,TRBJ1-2,CASSYSESNYGYTF,TGTGCCAGCAGTTACTCGGAGAGCAACTATGGCTACACCTTC
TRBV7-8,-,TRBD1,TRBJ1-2,CASSPGTVGGYGYTF,TGTGCCAGCAGCCCAGGGACAGTCGGTGGGTATGGCTACACCTTC
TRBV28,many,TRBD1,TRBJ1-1,CASRYRDRGRRDTEAFF,TGTGCCAGCAGATACAGGGACAGGGGCCGACGGGACACTGAAGCTTTCTTT
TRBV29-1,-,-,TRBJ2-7,CSVGGENEQYF,TGCAGCGTTGGCGGGGAGAACGAGCAGTACTTC
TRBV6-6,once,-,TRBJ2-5,CASSYRLGETQYF,TGTGCCAGCAGTTACCGTCTGGGAGAGACCCAGTACTTC
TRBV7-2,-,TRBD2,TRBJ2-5,CASTTRAGGGETQYF,TGTGCCAGCACCACACGAGCGGGAGGGGGGGAGACCCAGTACTTC
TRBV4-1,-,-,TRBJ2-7,CASSRAPVGTVAYEQYF,TGCGCCAGCAGCCGAGCCCCGGTCGGGACGGTCGCCTACGAGCAGTACTTC
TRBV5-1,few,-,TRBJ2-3,CASRARGFPTDTQYF,TGCGCCAGCAGGGCAAGGGGCTTCCCCACAGATACGCAGTATTTT
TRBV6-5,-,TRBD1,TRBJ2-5,CASSLQGARETQYF,TGTGCCAGCAGTTTACAGGGGGCGAGAGAGACCCAGTACTTC
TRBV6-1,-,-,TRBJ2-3,CASPPPGVTDTQYF,TGTGCCAGCCCACCCCCGGGAGTCACAGATACGCAGTATTTT
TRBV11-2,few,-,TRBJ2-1,CASSPTGNRNEQFF,TGTGCCAGCAGCCCCACAGGGAATAGGAATGAGCAGTTCTTC
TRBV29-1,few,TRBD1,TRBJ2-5,CSAGTGRGAGWETQYF,TGCAGCGCCGGGACAGGGCGGGGAGCTGGCTGGGAGACCCAGTACTTC
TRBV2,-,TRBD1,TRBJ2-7,CASAGGPSYEQYF,TGTGCCAGCGCAGGGGGCCCATCCTACGAGCAGTACTTC
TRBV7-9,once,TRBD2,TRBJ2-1,CASSLGMLRGGRSYNEQFF,TGTGCCAGCAGCTTAGGAATGTTACGTGGCGGGAGGTCCTACAATGAGCAGTTCTTC
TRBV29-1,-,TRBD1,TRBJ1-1,CSVVDIIGTGGRF,TGCAGCGTTGTCGATATAATCGGGACAGGAGGGCGGTTT
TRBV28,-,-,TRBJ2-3,CASSSAGPEGTDTQYF,TGTGCCAGCAGTTCGGCAGGGCCAGAAGGCACAGATACGCAGTATTTT
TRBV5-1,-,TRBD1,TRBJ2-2,CASSSGGGQGTMGMLFF,TGCGCCAGCAGCTCCGGCGGGGGACAGGGGACTATGGGTATGCTGTTTTTT
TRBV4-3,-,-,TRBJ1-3,CASSQVASPGSGNTIYF,TGCGCCAGCAGCCAAGTCGCGTCTCCCGGCTCTGGAAACACCATATATTTT
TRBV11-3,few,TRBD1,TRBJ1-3,CASSPGQGSGNTIYF,TGTGCCAGCAGCCCGGGACAGGGTTCTGGAAACACCATATATTTT
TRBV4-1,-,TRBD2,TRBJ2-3,CASSQADRGIPTSGGRGDTQYF,TGCGCCAGCAGCCAAGCCGACAGGGGTATTCCGACTAGCGGGGGGAGGGGAGATACGCAGTATTTT
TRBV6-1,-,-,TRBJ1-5,CASSGQTHSNQPQHF,TGTGCCAGCAGCGGACAGACCCATAGCAATCAGCCCCAGCATTTT
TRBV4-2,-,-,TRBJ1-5,CASSQDLNQPQHF,TGTGCCAGCAGCCAAGATCTCAATCAGCCCCAGCATTTT
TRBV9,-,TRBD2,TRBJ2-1,CASSVDPGVAGDGEQFF,TGTGCCAGCAGCGTAGATCCCGGAGTAGCGGGAGATGGTGAGCAGTTCTTC
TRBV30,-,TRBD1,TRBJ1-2,CAWSLTGTEYGYTF,TGTGCCTGGAGCCTAACCGGGACAGAGTATGGCTACACCTTC
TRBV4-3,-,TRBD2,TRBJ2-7,CASSQRLAGPYEQYF,TGCGCCAGCAGCCAAAGACTAGCGGGGCCCTACGAGCAGTACTTC
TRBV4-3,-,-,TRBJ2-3,CASSQGRGQDTQYF,TGCGCCAGCAGCCAAGGGCGGGGTCAAGATACGCAGTATTTT
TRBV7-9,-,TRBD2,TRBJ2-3,CASSTSGSIDTQYF,TGTGCCAGCAGTACTAGCGGGAGTATAGATACGCAGTATTTT
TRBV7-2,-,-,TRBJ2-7,CASSLTLSWSYEQYF,TGTGCCAGCAGCTTAACTCTCTCGTGGAGCTACGAGCAGTACTTC
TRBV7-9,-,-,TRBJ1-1,CASSRGGTEAFF,TGTGCCAGCAGCCGAGGGGGCACTGAAGCTTTCTTT
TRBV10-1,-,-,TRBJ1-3,CASTPPVAGKGYGNTIYF,TGCGCCAGCACCCCCCCCGTGGCCGGGAAGGGGTACGGAAACACCATATATTTT
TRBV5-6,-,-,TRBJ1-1,CASSLGTEAFF,TGTGCCAGCAGCTTAGGCACTGAAGCTTTCTTT
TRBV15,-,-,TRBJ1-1,CATSPRKIGGTEAFF,TGTGCCACCAGCCCTAGAAAGATCGGGGGCACTGAAGCTTTCTTT
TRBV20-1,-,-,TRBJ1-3,CSANSGNTIYF,TGCAGTGCTAACTCTGGAAACACCATATATTTT
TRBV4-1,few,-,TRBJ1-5,CASSQKTVDPKPQHF,TGCGCCAGCAGCCAAAAGACAGTGGACCCAAAGCCCCAGCATTTT
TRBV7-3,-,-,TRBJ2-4,CASSQQPKDIQYF,TGTGCCAGCAGCCAACAGCCCAAGGACATTCAGTACTTC
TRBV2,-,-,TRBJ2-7,CASNSYYEQYF,TGTGCCAGCAATTCATACTACGAGCAGTACTTC
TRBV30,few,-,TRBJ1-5,CAWSGPYPKGQPQHF,TGTGCCTGGAGTGGGCCGTACCCGAAAGGGCAGCCCCAGCATTTT
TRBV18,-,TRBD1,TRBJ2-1,CASSPPSGQGINEQFF,TGTGCCAGCTCACCACCAAGCGGACAGGGGATCAATGAGCAGTTCTTC
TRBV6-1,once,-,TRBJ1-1,CASSVSRVSEAFF,TGTGCCAGCAGTGTTAGCAGGGTTTCCGAAGCTTTCTTT